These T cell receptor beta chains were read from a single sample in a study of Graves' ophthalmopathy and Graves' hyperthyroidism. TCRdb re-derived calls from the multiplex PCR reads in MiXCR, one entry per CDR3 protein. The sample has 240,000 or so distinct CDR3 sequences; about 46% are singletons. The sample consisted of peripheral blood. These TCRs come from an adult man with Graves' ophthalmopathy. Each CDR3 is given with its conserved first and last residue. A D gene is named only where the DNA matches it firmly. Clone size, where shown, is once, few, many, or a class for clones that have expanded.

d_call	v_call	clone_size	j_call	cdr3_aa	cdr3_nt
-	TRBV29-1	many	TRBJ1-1	CSVEGDRNTEAFF	TGCAGCGTCGAAGGGGATAGGAACACTGAAGCTTTCTTT
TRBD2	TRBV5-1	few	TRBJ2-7	CASSHTSGGAYEQYF	TGCGCCAGCAGCCATACTAGCGGGGGGGCCTACGAGCAGTACTTC
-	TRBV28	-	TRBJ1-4	CASSLGGQVGKKLFF	TGTGCCAGCAGTTTAGGGGGGCAGGTCGGGAAAAAACTGTTTTTT
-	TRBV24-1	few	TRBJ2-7	CATSSRGLNEQYF	TGTGCCACCAGCTCCAGGGGACTCAACGAGCAGTACTTC
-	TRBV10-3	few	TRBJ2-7	CAISEYPTEQYF	TGTGCCATCAGTGAATATCCCACGGAGCAGTACTTC
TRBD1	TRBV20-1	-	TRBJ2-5	CSARETGALETQYF	TGCAGTGCTAGAGAGACAGGGGCTTTAGAGACCCAGTACTTC
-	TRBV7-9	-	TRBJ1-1	CASSLGGGITTEAFF	TGTGCCAGCAGCTTAGGAGGAGGGATCACCACTGAAGCTTTCTTT
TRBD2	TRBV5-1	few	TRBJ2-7	CASRAGTSGRNWVEQYF	TGCGCCAGCCGAGCCGGGACTAGCGGGAGAAACTGGGTCGAGCAGTACTTC
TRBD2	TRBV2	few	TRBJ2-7	CASSERAGALRQYF	TGTGCCAGCAGTGAACGAGCGGGGGCCCTCAGGCAGTACTTC
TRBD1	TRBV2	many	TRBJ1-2	CATGQGAFNYGYTF	TGTGCCACAGGACAGGGGGCGTTCAACTATGGCTACACCTTC
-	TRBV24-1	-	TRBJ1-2	CATSDSEAEGLGGYTF	TGTGCCACCAGTGATTCCGAAGCGGAGGGGTTGGGTGGCTACACCTTC
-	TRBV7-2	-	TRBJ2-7	CASSLRGQHYEQYF	TGTGCCAGCAGCTTACGAGGACAGCACTACGAGCAGTACTTC
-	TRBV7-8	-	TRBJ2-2	CASSQNSVAGELFF	TGTGCCAGCAGTCAAAACTCAGTGGCCGGGGAGCTGTTTTTT
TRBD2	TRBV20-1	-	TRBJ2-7	CSASDILAGGSYEQYF	TGCAGTGCTAGTGATATCCTTGCGGGGGGCTCCTACGAGCAGTACTTC
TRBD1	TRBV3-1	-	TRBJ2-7	CASSQTTGSHEQYF	TGTGCCAGCAGCCAGACGACAGGGTCGCACGAGCAGTACTTC
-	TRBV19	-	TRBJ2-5	CASSYQGLGVETQYF	TGTGCCAGTAGTTATCAAGGGCTAGGTGTGGAGACCCAGTACTTC
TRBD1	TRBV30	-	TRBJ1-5	CAWSPGQGNNQPQHF	TGTGCCTGGAGTCCGGGACAGGGGAACAATCAGCCCCAGCATTTT
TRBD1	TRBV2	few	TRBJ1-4	CATSDRVVEKLFF	TGTGCCACCTCGGACAGGGTCGTTGAAAAACTGTTTTTT
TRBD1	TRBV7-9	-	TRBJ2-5	CASSPRGQDQETQYF	TGTGCCAGCAGCCCCCGGGGACAGGACCAAGAGACCCAGTACTTC
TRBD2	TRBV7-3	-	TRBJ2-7	CASSVGGTSGYEQYF	TGTGCCAGCAGCGTAGGGGGGACTAGCGGCTACGAGCAGTACTTC
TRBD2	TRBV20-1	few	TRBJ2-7	CSARGASGSTYEQYF	TGCAGTGCTAGAGGAGCTAGCGGGTCTACCTACGAGCAGTACTTC
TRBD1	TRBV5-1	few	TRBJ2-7	CASSRGQPYEQYF	TGCGCCAGCAGCCGGGGACAGCCCTACGAGCAGTACTTC
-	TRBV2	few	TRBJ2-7	CASSEDATPAYEQYF	TGTGCCAGCAGTGAAGACGCGACCCCCGCCTACGAGCAGTACTTC
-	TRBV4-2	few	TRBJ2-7	CASSQETTATYEQYF	TGTGCCAGCAGCCAAGAGACGACAGCTACCTACGAGCAGTACTTC
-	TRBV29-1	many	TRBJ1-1	CSVLQGYTEAFF	TGCAGCGTCCTTCAAGGGTACACTGAAGCTTTCTTT
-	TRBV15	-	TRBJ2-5	CATSRVMGLETRYF	TGTGCCACCAGCAGAGTGATGGGGTTAGAGACCCGGTACTTC
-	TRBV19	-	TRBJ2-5	CASSMSGPETQYF	TGTGCCAGTAGTATGTCGGGCCCGGAGACCCAGTACTTC
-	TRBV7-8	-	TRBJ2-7	CASSWIIEGTPYEQYF	TGTGCCAGCAGCTGGATAATCGAAGGGACCCCCTACGAGCAGTACTTC
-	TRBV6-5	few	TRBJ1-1	CASSYSGSEAFF	TGTGCCAGCAGTTACTCGGGGAGTGAAGCTTTCTTT
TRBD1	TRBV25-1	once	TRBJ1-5	CASSEGTGRQPQHF	TGTGCCAGCAGTGAGGGGACAGGGCGTCAGCCCCAGCATTTT
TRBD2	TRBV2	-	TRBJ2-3	CASSDELAGDTQYF	TGTGCCAGCAGTGATGAGTTAGCGGGGGATACGCAGTATTTT
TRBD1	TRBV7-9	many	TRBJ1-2	CASSKDRDGYTF	TGTGCCAGCAGCAAGGACAGGGACGGCTACACCTTC
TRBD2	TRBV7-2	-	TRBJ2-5	CASSLSGGAMEETQYF	TGTGCCAGCAGCTTAAGCGGGGGGGCGATGGAAGAGACCCAGTACTTC
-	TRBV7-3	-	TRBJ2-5	CASSPLGRGQETQYF	TGCGCCAGCAGCCCCCTCGGGCGGGGCCAAGAGACCCAGTACTTC
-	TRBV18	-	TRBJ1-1	CASSPDPSTEAFF	TGTGCCAGCTCACCAGACCCTAGTACCGAAGCTTTCTTT
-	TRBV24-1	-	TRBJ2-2	CATSESGSDTGELFF	TGTGCCACCAGTGAAAGTGGGAGTGACACCGGGGAGCTGTTTTTT
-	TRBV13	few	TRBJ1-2	CASSSHSDGYGYTF	TGTGCCAGCAGCTCCCACTCGGACGGATATGGCTACACCTTC
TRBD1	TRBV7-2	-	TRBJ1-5	CASSSYGQVNQPQHF	TGTGCCAGCAGCTCCTACGGACAGGTGAATCAGCCCCAGCATTTT
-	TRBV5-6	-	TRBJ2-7	CASSAQGHYEQYF	TGTGCCAGCAGCGCCCAGGGACACTACGAGCAGTACTTC
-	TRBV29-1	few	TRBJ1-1	CSVDRDTEAFF	TGCAGCGTTGACAGAGACACTGAAGCTTTCTTT
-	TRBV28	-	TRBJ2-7	CATQGHPYEQYF	TGTGCCACCCAGGGACACCCCTACGAGCAGTACTTC
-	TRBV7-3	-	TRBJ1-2	CASSFRTDETNYGYTF	TGTGCCAGCAGTTTCCGGACAGACGAGACTAACTATGGCTACACCTTC
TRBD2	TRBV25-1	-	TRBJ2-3	CASSPYVAGGPSTDTQYF	TGTGCCAGCAGTCCCTATGTAGCGGGGGGGCCTAGCACAGATACGCAGTATTTT
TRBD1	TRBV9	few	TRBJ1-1	CASSVRDRDTEAFF	TGTGCCAGCAGCGTCCGGGACAGGGACACTGAAGCTTTCTTT
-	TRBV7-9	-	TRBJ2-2	CASSFSVRVGELFF	TGTGCCAGCAGCTTCTCAGTAAGAGTCGGGGAGCTGTTTTTT
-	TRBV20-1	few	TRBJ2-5	CSARTAYQETQYF	TGCAGTGCTAGGACTGCGTACCAAGAGACCCAGTACTTC
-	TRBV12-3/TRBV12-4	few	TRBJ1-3	CASSRGENTIYF	TGTGCCAGCAGCCGTGGGGAAAACACCATATATTTT
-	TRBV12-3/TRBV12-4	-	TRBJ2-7	CASRDTVSYEQYF	TGTGCCAGCAGAGATACAGTTTCCTACGAGCAGTACTTC
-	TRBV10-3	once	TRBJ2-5	CASGDSSQETQYF	TGTGCCAGCGGGGACAGTAGCCAAGAGACCCAGTACTTC
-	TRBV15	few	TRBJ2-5	CATSSRVLIPETQYF	TGTGCCACCAGCTCCCGGGTCCTGATCCCAGAGACCCAGTACTTC
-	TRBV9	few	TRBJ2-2	CASSDFNTGELFF	TGTGCCAGCAGCGACTTCAACACCGGGGAGCTGTTTTTT
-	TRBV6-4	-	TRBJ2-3	CASSEKGSDTQYF	TGTGCCAGCAGTGAAAAGGGTTCAGATACGCAGTATTTT
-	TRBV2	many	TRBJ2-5	CASSDRPGSETQYF	TGTGCCAGCAGTGACCGTCCAGGGTCTGAGACCCAGTACTTC
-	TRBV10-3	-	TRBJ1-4	CAISGSVGGGEKLFF	TGTGCCATCAGTGGGTCGGTGGGTGGTGGTGAAAAACTGTTTTTT
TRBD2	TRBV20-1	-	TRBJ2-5	CSARALAGLKTQYF	TGCAGTGCTAGAGCACTAGCGGGGCTAAAGACCCAGTACTTC